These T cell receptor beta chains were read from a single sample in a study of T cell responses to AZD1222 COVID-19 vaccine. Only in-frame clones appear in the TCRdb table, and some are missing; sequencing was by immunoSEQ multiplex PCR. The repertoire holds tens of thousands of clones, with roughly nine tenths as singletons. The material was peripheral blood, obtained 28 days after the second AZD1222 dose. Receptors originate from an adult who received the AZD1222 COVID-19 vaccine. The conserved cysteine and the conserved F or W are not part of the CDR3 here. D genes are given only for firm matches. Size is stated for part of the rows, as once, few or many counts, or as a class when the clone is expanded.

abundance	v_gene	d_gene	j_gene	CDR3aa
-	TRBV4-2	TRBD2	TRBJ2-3	ASSPAGRADTQY
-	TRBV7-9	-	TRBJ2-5	ASSRDVLETQY
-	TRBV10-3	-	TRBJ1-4	AISEKSWDRDEKLF
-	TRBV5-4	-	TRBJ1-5	ASSPGNNQPQH
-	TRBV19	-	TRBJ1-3	ASRGWGRSGNTIY
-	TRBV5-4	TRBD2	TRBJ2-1	ASSSQIPGLVRRDEQF
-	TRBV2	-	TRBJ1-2	ASSTGQSYGYT
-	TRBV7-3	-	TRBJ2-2	ASSLQVTGELF
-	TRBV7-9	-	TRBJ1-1	ASSLGGRGLGYAEAF
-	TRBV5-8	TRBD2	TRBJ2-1	ASSSRLGLAGNNEQF
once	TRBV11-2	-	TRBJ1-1	ASSLVPRVRGTEAF
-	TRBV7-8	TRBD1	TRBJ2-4	ASSLAGATGAKNIQY
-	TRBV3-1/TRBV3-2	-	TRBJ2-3	ASSQTLTDTQY
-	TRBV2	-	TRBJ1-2	ASTFVWGDYGYT
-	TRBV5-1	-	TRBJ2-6	ASSRRSGNSGANVLT
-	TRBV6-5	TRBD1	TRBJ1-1	ASSGTGGLFF
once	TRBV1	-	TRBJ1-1	TSSQDWENTEAF
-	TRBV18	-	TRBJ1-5	ASSPGPDQPQH
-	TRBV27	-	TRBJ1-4	ASSLLGANEKLF
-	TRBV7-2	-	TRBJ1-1	ASSLVIGTEAF
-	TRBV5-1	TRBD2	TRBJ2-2	ASSLGGLAGITGELF
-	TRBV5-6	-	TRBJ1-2	ASSSRDFRAYGYT
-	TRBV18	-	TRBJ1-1	ASSPSVAVNTEAF
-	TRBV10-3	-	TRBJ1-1	AISESRGAAF
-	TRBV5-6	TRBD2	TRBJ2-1	ASSVLTSGDYNEQF
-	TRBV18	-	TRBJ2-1	ASSPLGEDEQF
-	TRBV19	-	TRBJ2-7	ASSIFPSPGEPYEQY
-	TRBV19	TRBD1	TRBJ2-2	ASSGTLGQGNTGELF
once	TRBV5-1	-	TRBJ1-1	ASSFGEETEAF
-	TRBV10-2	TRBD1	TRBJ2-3	ASSERGPGDTQY
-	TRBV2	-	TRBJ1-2	ASSEEGYGYT
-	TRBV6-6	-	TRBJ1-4	ASRTDTANEKLF
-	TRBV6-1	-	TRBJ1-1	ASSEVREAAEAF
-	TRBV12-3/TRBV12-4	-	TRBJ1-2	ASSLGRRGT
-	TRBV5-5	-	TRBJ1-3	ASSLGASGSGNTIY
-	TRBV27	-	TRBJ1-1	ASSGQTDTEAF
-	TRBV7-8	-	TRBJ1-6	ASSYTGSSSPLH
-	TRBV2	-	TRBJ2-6	ASGAGGANVLT
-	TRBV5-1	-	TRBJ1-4	ASSSPGGGEKLF
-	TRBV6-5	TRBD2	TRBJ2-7	ASRPSGGLSYEQY
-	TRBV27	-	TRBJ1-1	ASSYSVGVNTEAF
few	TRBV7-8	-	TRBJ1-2	ASSLVLRARDGYT
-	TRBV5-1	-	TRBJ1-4	ASSLKATNEKLF
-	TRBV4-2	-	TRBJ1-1	ASSQQNLEAF
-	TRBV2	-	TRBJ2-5	ASSVSNSEETQY
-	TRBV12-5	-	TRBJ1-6	ASGLGDSPLH
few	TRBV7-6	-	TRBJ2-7	ASSFGRSSYEQY
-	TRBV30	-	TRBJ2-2	AWSVRQILVPNTGELF
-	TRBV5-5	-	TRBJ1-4	ASSLIAGGADNEKLF
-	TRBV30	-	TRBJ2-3	AWSARGTSGTDTQY
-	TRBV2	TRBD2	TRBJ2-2	ASSETPSGGAAGELF
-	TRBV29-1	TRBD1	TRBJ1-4	SVAGTENEKLF
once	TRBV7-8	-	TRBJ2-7	ASSLMLSSYEQY
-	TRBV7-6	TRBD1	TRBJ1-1	ASSYDRGLTEAF
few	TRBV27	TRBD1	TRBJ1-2	ASGDRGRTSGYT
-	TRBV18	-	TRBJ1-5	ASSPWGGGPNQPQH
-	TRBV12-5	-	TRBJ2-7	ASGLFFGVAYEQY
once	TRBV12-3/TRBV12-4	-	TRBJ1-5	ASTRDNQPQH
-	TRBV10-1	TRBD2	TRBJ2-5	ASSDGGGQETQY
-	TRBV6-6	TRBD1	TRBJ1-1	ASSRSGTGARNTEAF